Detailed here is one TCR beta chain. The target of this receptor is not known. Qualities for individual bases were not recorded, and no much larger clone is one base off. The sample carries other DNA sequences with the same CDR3. TCRbeta CDR3 regions were amplified from genomic DNA using the immunoSEQ Assay, a bias-controlled multiplex PCR. The study's own analysis went as follows. Within the assay, amplification of reference gene primers was used to estimate how many nucleated cells each sample contained. To quantify the absolute abundance of each unique TCRbeta CDR3 rearrangement, sequence reads were collapsed and filtered. For each sample, productive Simpson clonality was calculated as the square root of Simpson's diversity index across productive rearrangements. What TCRdb holds here is the immuneACCESS table cut down to in-frame rearrangements. Part of the clones is not present; checked against another copy, under half of the missing clones reflect an unresolved V gene, and the others are unexplained. V and J calls and clone size follow that table, whereas D and trimming were derived from the DNA. The sample data list 300,000 to 400,000 clones, and around nine tenths of these were observed just once. Together, the top ten hold around 0.97% of the sample.

CDR1 is given as SGHRS and CDR2 as YFSETQ, both from the germline V gene. Unmatched junction bases come to 2, with V trimmed by 4 bases and J by 4 bases. The CDR3 runs 13 amino acids, cysteine and phenylalanine included. The DNA shown is the 39-base CDR3, in frame from base 1. The sample belongs to a study of blood T cell repertoires in COVID-19 (TCRdb year 2020). Some background on the complete study: Samples from collaborators originated in the United States, Italy and Spain and spanned both the acute and convalescent phases of COVID-19. The material from the prospective study consisted of cDNA or gDNA derived from T cells, B-cell-depleted T cells, or PBMCs. The dataset comprised deeply sampled blood TCRbeta repertoires from subjects exposed to, actively infected with, or recovered from COVID-19. The repertoires were made available in a free public database intended to serve as a resource for research on the immune response to SARS-CoV-2. Samples were obtained from the ongoing ImmuneRACE study (first 160 participants) and from over a thousand subjects provided by 6 global collaborators. Nearly every sample came with metadata listing a de-identified subject ID, COVID-19 status, age in years and sex. Where available, HLA class I and class II types were obtained from metadata supplied by the sample provider rather than from assay-based typing. General study outcomes and caveats: The amount of clinical and demographic metadata varied by source and participant and was provided uncurated.

Enrolling through a virtual design, the prospective study's participants ranged in age from about 18 to 89 years and lived across 24 United States geographic areas. In the prospective study, participants were assigned to cohorts based on the clinical history participants reported in a screening survey and a study questionnaire. Each participant in the prospective study had whole blood, serum and a nasopharyngeal or oropharyngeal swab collected by mobile phlebotomists. Prospective study participants could optionally give additional blood draws and questionnaires over an approximately 2-month period. Before DNA extraction, blood samples from the prospective study were shipped at room temperature or frozen.

The sequenced material came from PBMCs or T cells enriched from blood (not recorded which). This TCR was sampled from a woman in her thirties with acute COVID-19. The chain is encoded by TRBV5-1 joined to TRBJ1-5, and 7 junction bases match TRBD1. The DNA sequence is as follows: TGCGCCAGCAGCCTGACAGGGAATCAGCCCCAGCATTTT. Translated, this is CASSLTGNQPQHF. Reference TRBV5-1 and TRBJ1-5 genes cover what lies past the CDR3, so the full variable domain is KAGVTQTPRYLIKTRGQQVTLSCSPISGHRSVSWYQQTPGQGLQFLFEYFSETQRNKGNFPGRFSGRQFSNSRSEMNVSTLELGDSALYLCASSLTGNQPQHFGDGTRLSIL.